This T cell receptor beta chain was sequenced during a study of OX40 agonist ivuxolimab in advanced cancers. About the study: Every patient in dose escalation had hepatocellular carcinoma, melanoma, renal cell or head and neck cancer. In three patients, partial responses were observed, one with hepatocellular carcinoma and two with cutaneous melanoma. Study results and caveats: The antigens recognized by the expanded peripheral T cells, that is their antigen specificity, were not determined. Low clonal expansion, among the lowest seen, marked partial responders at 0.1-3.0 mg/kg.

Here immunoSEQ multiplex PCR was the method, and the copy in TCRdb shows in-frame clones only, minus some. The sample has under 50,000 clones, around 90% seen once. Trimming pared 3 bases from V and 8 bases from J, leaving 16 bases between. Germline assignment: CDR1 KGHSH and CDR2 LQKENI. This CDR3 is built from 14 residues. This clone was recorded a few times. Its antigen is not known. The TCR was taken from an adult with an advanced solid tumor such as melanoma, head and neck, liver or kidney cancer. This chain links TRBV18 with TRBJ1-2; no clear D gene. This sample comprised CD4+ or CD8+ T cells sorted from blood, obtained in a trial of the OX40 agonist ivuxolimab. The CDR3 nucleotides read TGTGCCAGCTCACCCGGACCGGAGTCGGAAGGCTACACCTTC. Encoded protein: CASSPGPESEGYTF.